The present TCR beta chain was sequenced within a study of long-term antiretroviral therapy in people with HIV (dated by TCRdb to between 2020 and 2023). General notes on the study: The earliest samples were collected roughly a decade before the 2015 WHO recommendation for immediate ART, at a time when ART was usually postponed until CD4 counts fell. A retrospective serial study tested whether changes in peripheral blood TRB repertoire composition and diversity were associated with ART initiation and durable HIV suppression. The cohort contributed roughly 190 cryopreserved PBMC samples from a few dozen adults with confirmed HIV infection, collected serially over a mean of 6 years (range 1-12). About 40% of the 30 participants with HIV were female. Test extractions of a monoclonal T-cell line alongside approximately 34 polyclonal samples showed no cross-contamination during QIAcube processing.

CDR3 length: 16 amino acids, cysteine to phenylalanine. Only the CDR3 DNA stays, 48 bases, in frame from base 1. Per the germline V gene, SGHDN is the CDR1 and FVKESK is the CDR2. At the junction V is shortened by 3 bases and J by 0 bases; bases outside the gene matches: 6. The immunoSEQ hsTCRB v3.0 assay was used at survey level resolution for TRB variable region sequencing. The targeted TRB sequencing depth was about 40,000-55,000 T-cell genomes per sample. An Illumina MiSeq with a v3 150-cycle kit was used to sequence the pooled TRB libraries. The authors processed their data as follows. Repertoire analysis was run in R within a reproducible Nextflow workflow that covered QC, data transformation and analysis. LymphoSeq2, an R package for exploring AIRR-Seq data, was used to implement custom analyses. A handful of samples that yielded fewer than 5000 total TRB sequences were excluded, so that fewer than 200 HIV repertoires were analyzed. Among the 180 or so HIV repertoires that were kept, 59 were collected before ART initiation and some 130 were collected after ART initiation. Each repertoire was downsampled to 5000 TRB nucleotide sequences, and summary statistics were averaged across 100 downsampling iterations. TRB sequences were retained for analysis only if CDR3 regions of at least seven amino acids were present. Diversity was measured with a Shannon entropy-derived clonality score and the Gini coefficient. In the repertoire networks, any two of the top 5000 CDR3 amino acid sequences were linked whenever the two sequences differed by an edit distance of one. Antigen specificity groups and MHC restriction were predicted for TRB CDR3 amino acid sequences with GLIPH2. To flag known CMV, EBV, HIV or tissue antigen associations, CDR3 amino acid sequences were matched against VDJdb and McPAS-TCR. Pre-ART, post-ART and control groups were compared with Wilcoxon signed-rank tests and Holm-Bonferroni correction. TCRdb took this table from immuneACCESS and kept in-frame rearrangements with V and J called. Such tables lack part of the clones; where checked against another copy, unresolved V genes explain under half of the gap, and the rest is unexplained. The DNA gave D and trimming, while V, J and clone size come from that table. In this sample the table shows 19,000 or so clones, around 84% of which occur a single time. Of the sample, roughly 8.6% is held by the ten largest clones.

Concerning this clone itself: Its antigen is not yet known. Nothing much larger sits one base from this clone, and base qualities are not available.

Inclusion was restricted to participants for whom at least one PBMC sample before ART initiation and at least two post-ART samples were available. Every participant with HIV received treatment in the United States of America. Before DNA extraction, cryopreserved samples containing about 0.9-11 million PBMC were thawed and washed. At the time of the earliest PBMC sample for each participant with HIV, ages ranged from about 20 to 55 years. Per participant, PBMC samples came from 1-4 timepoints prior to ART initiation and 2-8 timepoints following ART initiation, for a median of 7 samples. For every participant, serial HIV viral load, CD4+ T-cell count, ART history and demographic data were obtained. Using a Qiagen kit on a QIAcube, genomic DNA was extracted from unsorted PBMC, with samples processed in batches of 12. The full study reports these points: The repertoire was dominated across all time points by expanded TRB clones identified before ART initiation, although this dominance was seen to fluctuate and to decrease in many PLHIV after ART. ART initiation was associated with a significant increase in TRB diversity, but diversity stayed significantly below transplant donor controls even after long-term ART. CDR3 length ranges in HIV repertoires were narrower than in controls, and network structure suggested an antigen-experienced repertoire with only a slight naive shift after ART. Inferences about post-ART repertoire changes are limited because no data were available on ART adherence, viral resistance or therapy changes. Because PBMC availability was limited, only the TCR beta chain was sequenced, with no alpha chain pairing. Samples dated from the mid-2000s to the late 2010s, and the ART regimens used may be less effective than current ones. Unsorted PBMC were profiled instead of sorted CD4+ and CD8+ T cells because pre-ART samples had limited cell numbers.

The V and J segments used are TRBV14 and TRBJ2-3; the junction holds 7 bases that match TRBD2. The sequenced sample was unsorted PBMCs, obtained 0.9 years after starting antiretroviral therapy. The receptor comes from a young man with HIV. The encoded CDR3 is CASSQLADLSTDTQYF. At the DNA level, the sequence is TGTGCCAGCAGCCAGCTAGCGGATCTTAGCACAGATACGCAGTATTTT.